What follows are 30 T cell receptor beta chains derived from one specimen sequenced in a study of blood T cell repertoires in COVID-19. The method was immunoSEQ multiplex PCR; TCRdb's version includes in-frame clones alone and lacks a portion of them. This sample has some 220,000 clones, with under 85% found just once. Sequenced sample: peripheral blood. Source of these receptors: a woman aged 25 to 45 with COVID-19, enrolled during active disease.

This chain links TRBV30 with TRBJ1-2; D perhaps matches TRBD1 (6 bases). Germline CDR1 reads GTSNPN; CDR2 reads SVGIG (reference sequence). V shed 4 bases and J shed 2 bases, with 11 bases lying between them. CDR3 length: 13 residues. The CDR3, as DNA: TGTGCCTGGAACGCGGGGGCGAACTATGGCTACACCTTC. Amino acids: CAWNAGANYGYTF. Variable domain in full (rest from reference TRBV30 and TRBJ1-2): SQTIHQWPATLVQPVGSPLSLECTVEGTSNPNLYWYRQAAGRGLQLLFYSVGIGQISSEVPQNLSASRPQDRQFILSSKKLLLSDSGFYLCAWNAGANYGYTFGSGTRLTVV.

This rearrangement joins TRBV9 to TRBJ2-2; 9 nucleotides match TRBD1. The junction had 5 bases not matched to a gene; V was cut back by 4 bases and J by 4 bases. The V gene's germline CDR1 is SGDLS and CDR2 YYNGEE. The CDR3 has 15 amino acids. The CDR3 is CASSPETGGTGELFF. The DNA for the CDR3 is TGTGCCAGCAGCCCCGAGACAGGGGGCACCGGGGAGCTGTTTTTT.

The V call is TRBV3-1 (or the pseudogene TRBV3-2), the J call TRBJ2-1; D is uncertain. Trimming left V 8 bases short and J 7 bases short, with 6 bases between. Germline V gene data show CDR1 as LGHDT and CDR2 as YNNKEL (reference sequence). The CDR3 is 10 residues long. CDR3 nucleotide sequence: TGTGCCAGCGGGCATAATGAGCAGTTCTTC. It encodes CASGHNEQFF.

The chain employs TRBV5-8 and TRBJ1-1; 7 nucleotides match TRBD1. V shed 0 bases and J 4 bases; nucleotides not matched to a gene: 3. This CDR3 contains 14 residues. Looked up from germline, CDR1 is SGHTS and CDR2 is YDEGEE. CDR3 residues: CASSLVGQVTEAFF. The CDR3 bases are TGTGCCAGCAGCTTGGTCGGACAGGTCACTGAAGCTTTCTTT.

The chain links TRBV7-2 to TRBJ2-7; weak D call: TRBD1 (7 bases). The V end was cut by 5 bases, the J end by 2 bases, with 13 bases between. The CDR3 extends over 14 amino acids. CDR1 SGHTA and CDR2 FQGNSA come from the germline V gene. The CDR3 protein is CASSAGQLPYEQYF. The CDR3 DNA follows: TGTGCCAGCAGCGCGGGACAGCTTCCCTACGAGCAGTACTTC.

The CDR3 region is CASSLAAGGETQYF. As DNA, the CDR3 is TGCGCCAGCAGCTTGGCTGCGGGCGGTGAGACCCAGTACTTC. The chain combines TRBV5-1 with TRBJ2-5; TRBD2 might be the D (5 bases). Looked up from germline, CDR1 is SGHRS and CDR2 is YFSETQ. V was cut by 0 bases and J by 5 bases, with 11 bases left in between. The CDR3 covers 14 residues.

This clone was seen once. The chain is built from TRBV9 and TRBJ1-2; D possibly corresponds to TRBD1 (5 bases). The germline V and J ends were trimmed by 4 bases and 5 bases, with 12 bases remaining between them. Germline V CDR1 and CDR2: SGDLS, YYNGEE. The CDR3 has 13 residues. This chain's CDR3 is CASSPRDRYGYTF. The CDR3 coding sequence is TGTGCCAGCAGCCCCCGCGACAGATATGGCTACACCTTC.

A few counts support this clone. V usage is TRBV6-2 or TRBV6-3 and J usage is TRBJ1-2; the D gene is possibly TRBD1 (5 bases). Trimming removed 6 bases at V and 1 base at J, with 6 bases between. This CDR3 region has 12 residues. Germline values: CDR1 MNHEY, CDR2 SVGEGT. The CDR3 is CASSDSNYGYTF. CDR3 nucleotides: TGTGCCAGCAGCGACAGTAACTATGGCTACACCTTC.

The rearrangement joins TRBV28 to TRBJ2-1; weak D call: TRBD1 (6 bases). The germline CDR1 and CDR2 sequences are MDHEN and SYDVKM. The V end lost 3 bases, the J end lost 4 bases, and 13 bases lay between the germline ends. This CDR3 is 15 amino acids long. The CDR3: CASSLRQALYNEQFF. The CDR3 nucleotides are TGTGCCAGCAGTTTGAGACAGGCGCTATACAATGAGCAGTTCTTC. The full variable domain, its missing parts supplied by reference TRBV28 and TRBJ2-1, is DVKVTQSSRYLVKRTGEKVFLECVQDMDHENMFWYRQDPGLGLRLIYFSYDVKMKEKGDIPEGYSVSREKKERFSLILESASTNQTSMYLCASSLRQALYNEQFFGPGTRLTVL.

This rearrangement joins TRBV7-9 to TRBJ2-4; a weak D match, TRBD2 (5 bases). Germline V lookup: CDR1 SEHNR, CDR2 FQNEAQ (reference sequence). V lost 4 bases to trimming and J lost 3 bases, with 10 bases between them. The CDR3 runs 14 residues. Written as DNA, the CDR3 is TGTGCCAGCAGCTCCATCGGGGACAAAAACATTCAGTACTTC. This gives the protein CASSSIGDKNIQYF.

The chain recombines TRBV7-3 with TRBJ2-2, with D perhaps matching TRBD2 (6 bases). Per germline, CDR1 SGHTA and CDR2 FQGTGA. The CDR3 has 14 residues. V dropped 6 bases and J dropped 5 bases, with 13 bases sitting between them. CDR3 coding DNA: TGTGCCAGCAGAACGGGAGCGATAACCGGGGAGCTGTTTTTT. As protein: CASRTGAITGELFF.

In this sample, this clone turned up a few times. The V call is TRBV3-1 (or the pseudogene TRBV3-2), the J call TRBJ1-6; 9 bases line up with TRBD1. Losses at the gene ends were 3 bases for V and 10 bases for J; bases not matched to a gene: 4. Germline CDR1 is LGHDT and CDR2 is YNNKEL (reference sequence). CDR3 length equals 14 residues. The CDR3 loop reads CASSHRDRDSPLHF. The CDR3 DNA sequence: TGTGCCAGCAGCCACCGGGACAGGGACTCACCCCTCCACTTT.

The chain uses TRBV29-1 and TRBJ1-2; D unclear. This CDR3 is built from 12 residues. Per the germline V gene, CDR1 is SQVTM and CDR2 is ANQGSEA. V shed 3 bases and J shed 4 bases, with 9 bases lying between them. Written as DNA, the CDR3 is TGCAGCGTTGAGTCCTCTATCTATGGCTACACCTTC. It encodes CSVESSIYGYTF.

V and J are TRBV6-1 and TRBJ2-1; tentatively, D is TRBD1 (6 bases). With 2 bases removed from V and 7 bases from J, the gap between germline ends came to 15 bases. Per germline, CDR1 MNHNS and CDR2 SASEGT. The CDR3 contains 15 residues. The chain's CDR3 is CASSEWGPQGNEQFF. CDR3 nucleotides: TGTGCCAGCAGTGAATGGGGGCCCCAAGGGAATGAGCAGTTCTTC.

This chain joins TRBV3-1 (or the pseudogene TRBV3-2) and TRBJ1-6, with a tentative D call TRBD1 (6 bases). Trimming pared 0 bases from V and 9 bases from J, leaving 12 bases between. This CDR3 is built from 15 residues. CDR1 and CDR2 from the germline V gene are LGHDT and YNNKEL (reference sequence). The CDR3 nucleotides are TGTGCCAGCAGCCAAGATGGGACACGGGCTTCACCCCTCCACTTT. Translated: CASSQDGTRASPLHF.

The chain recombines TRBV5-1 with TRBJ2-7; TRBD1 is a possible D gene (5 bases). Trimming cost V 3 bases and J 0 bases, with 7 bases left between them. This CDR3 comprises 13 residues. CDR1 is SGHRS and CDR2 is YFSETQ in the germline V gene. Here the CDR3 reads CASSSDSSYEQYF. CDR3 bases: TGCGCCAGCAGCTCAGACAGCTCCTACGAGCAGTACTTC.

This sequence joins TRBV5-1 and TRBJ2-7; 10 bases agree with TRBD2. V shed 2 bases and J 6 bases; nucleotides not matched to a gene: 8. CDR1 is SGHRS, CDR2 YFSETQ, per germline. The CDR3 is made up of 15 amino acids. The chain's CDR3 is CASSFLAGELGEQYF. As DNA, the CDR3 is TGCGCCAGCAGCTTTCTAGCGGGAGAGCTTGGCGAGCAGTACTTC.

The chain carries TRBV28 and TRBJ2-3; TRBD2 aligns across 8 bases. In germline, CDR1 is MDHEN, CDR2 SYDVKM. V dropped 6 bases and J dropped 3; count of bases not matched to a gene: 8. CDR3 length: 15 amino acids. The CDR3 coding sequence is TGTGCCAGCAGGGGGGTTAGCGGGGAGACAGATACGCAGTATTTT. Its protein product is CASRGVSGETDTQYF.

The rearrangement joins TRBV18 to TRBJ1-1; weak D call: TRBD1 (5 bases). V was pared by 2 bases and J by 8 bases, with 12 bases between. Germline CDR1 and CDR2: KGHSH and LQKENI. The CDR3 runs to 13 residues. The CDR3 spells CASSPSEDNEAFF. CDR3 bases: TGTGCCAGCTCACCATCCGAGGACAACGAAGCTTTCTTT.

The chain links TRBV9 to TRBJ1-1; no firm D call. The V gene's germline CDR1 is SGDLS and CDR2 YYNGEE. The CDR3 has 15 amino acids. V lost 0 bases to trimming and J lost 0 bases, with 9 bases between them. The CDR3 sequence is CASSVEGGMNTEAFF. The CDR3 region has the DNA TGTGCCAGCAGCGTAGAAGGAGGAATGAACACTGAAGCTTTCTTT. The full variable domain, in which reference TRBV9 and TRBJ1-1 provide the parts outside the CDR3, is DSGVTQTPKHLITATGQRVTLRCSPRSGDLSVYWYQQSLDQGLQFLIQYYNGEERAKGNILERFSAQQFPDLHSELNLSSLELGDSALYFCASSVEGGMNTEAFFGQGTRLTVV.

This rearrangement joins TRBV5-1 to TRBJ1-3; D gene uncertain. CDR3 length equals 14 residues. Germline V gene data show CDR1 as SGHRS and CDR2 as YFSETQ. The germline V and J ends were trimmed by 0 bases and 0 bases, with 4 bases remaining between them. Here the CDR3 reads CASSLVSSGNTIYF. CDR3 coding DNA: TGCGCCAGCAGCTTGGTGAGCTCTGGAAACACCATATATTTT.

The rearrangement links TRBV10-3 to TRBJ2-2; D might be TRBD1 (6 bases). The V gene lost 2 bases and the J gene lost 1 base, with 11 bases spanning the gap. Germline V CDR1 and CDR2: ENHRY, SYGVKD. The CDR3 runs to 16 residues. The CDR3 bases are TGTGCCATCAGTGAGGCAGGGGCCGGGAACACCGGGGAGCTGTTTTTT. This translates into CAISEAGAGNTGELFF.

V usage is TRBV2 and J usage is TRBJ2-5, with a tentative D call TRBD1 (5 bases). Germline loops: CDR1 SNHLY, CDR2 FYNNEI. The CDR3 has 13 amino acids. V lost 4 bases, J lost 4 bases, and 10 bases lay in between. CDR3 in DNA: TGTGCCAGCAGTGGGTTAGGGGTAGAGACCCAGTACTTC. This translates into CASSGLGVETQYF.

The V gene is TRBV3-1 (or the pseudogene TRBV3-2), the J gene TRBJ1-5; D call uncertain. Germline V gives CDR1 LGHDT, CDR2 YNNKEL (reference sequence). V was cut by 1 base and J by 5 bases, with 9 bases left in between. The CDR3 totals 14 residues. The CDR3: CASSQASGYQPQHF. CDR3 nucleotide sequence: TGTGCCAGCAGCCAAGCATCGGGATATCAGCCCCAGCATTTT.

This chain links TRBV15 with TRBJ1-5; D is unresolved. CDR3 length equals 16 residues. Germline V gene sequence: CDR1 LNHNV, CDR2 YYDKDF (reference sequence). The V gene lost 1 base and the J gene lost 0 bases, with 10 bases spanning the gap. The chain's CDR3 is CATSRGGRGSNQPQHF. The CDR3 nucleotides are TGTGCCACCAGCAGAGGAGGGCGGGGTAGCAATCAGCCCCAGCATTTT.

The CDR3 DNA reads TGTGCCAGCAGCGTCCGACTAGCGGACAGCGCCAACGAGCAGTACTTC. Amino acid sequence: CASSVRLADSANEQYF. This rearrangement joins TRBV3-1 (or the pseudogene TRBV3-2) to TRBJ2-7; 9 nucleotides match TRBD2. The CDR3 loop spans 16 amino acids. Trimming cost V 5 bases and J 5 bases; bases outside gene matches: 13. Per the germline V gene, CDR1 is LGHDT and CDR2 is YNNKEL (reference sequence).

The V call is TRBV7-3, the J call TRBJ2-5, with 8 bases identical to TRBD2. Trimming removed 6 bases from V and 1 base from J; junction bases left unmatched: 13. Germline lookup yields CDR1 SGHTA and CDR2 FQGTGA. The CDR3 runs 17 residues. The CDR3 region is CASSPLGLAGRQETQYF. The CDR3 DNA follows: TGTGCCAGCAGTCCATTAGGTCTAGCGGGCCGCCAAGAGACCCAGTACTTC.

CDR3 residues: CASSFGQSYEQYF. As DNA, the CDR3 is TGTGCCAGCAGCTTCGGACAGTCCTACGAGCAGTACTTC. The chain links TRBV11-2 to TRBJ2-7; possibly TRBD1 for D (6 bases). Trimming cost V 3 bases and J 1 base, with 7 bases left between them. The V gene's germline CDR1 is SGHAT and CDR2 FQNNGV. The CDR3 has 13 amino acids.

The V gene is TRBV11-2, the J gene TRBJ2-1; D is perhaps TRBD2 (5 bases). CDR3 length: 15 amino acids. The germline CDR1 and CDR2 sequences are SGHAT and FQNNGV. V lost 3 bases and J 5 bases, leaving 14 bases between the germline ends. The CDR3 region has the DNA TGTGCCAGCAGCTTTTTGAGGGTCGGAAACAATGAGCAGTTCTTC. This translates into CASSFLRVGNNEQFF.

The J gene is TRBJ1-6, the V gene TRBV28; D is possibly TRBD1 (5 bases). From germline, CDR1 is MDHEN and CDR2 SYDVKM. The CDR3 runs to 14 residues. Trimming removed 2 bases from V and 9 bases from J, with 11 bases in between. The CDR3, as DNA: TGTGCCAGCAGTTTACTCAGGGTCCGTTCACCCCTCCACTTT. Its translation is CASSLLRVRSPLHF.